This entry concerns a single TCR beta chain. TCRdb reprocessed the 5' RACE reads via MiXCR and lists one record per CDR3 protein. Of about 280,000 distinct CDR3 sequences listed, around 18% were seen once; the top ten hold about 8%. These data originate in a study of CD8 T cells in ankylosing spondylitis. The germline V and J ends were trimmed by 7 bases and 7 bases, with 20 bases remaining between them. This CDR3 region has 13 residues. Germline-derived CDR1 and CDR2 are DFQATT and SNEGSKA (reference sequence). Sequenced material: blood, either unsorted or a sorted T cell fraction (not recorded which). The receptor was isolated from a male donor with ankylosing spondylitis or in good health (not recorded which). The V gene is TRBV20-1, the J gene TRBJ2-7, with D tentatively TRBD1 (5 bases). In nucleotides, the CDR3 is TGCAGTGGAGTAGGCAGGGCGGCTCGGGAGCAGTACGTC. Residues: CSGVGRAAREQYV.